This TCR beta chain came from a study of radiation and T cells in renal cell carcinoma. Time point defined: blood 4 weeks post-SBRT, at nephrectomy. The treatment is: 15 Gy SBRT to primary tumor, nephrectomy 4 weeks later. Nephrectomy followed 15 Gy stereotactic body radiation by 4 weeks. The tumor was a clear cell renal cell carcinoma. On this clone: No antigen is known for it.

Libraries were prepared by immunoSEQ multiplex PCR; TCRdb keeps only in-frame clonotypes and omits some of them. This sample yields approximately 150,000 clones, of which 86% are seen a single time; around a sixth belongs to the top ten. V lost 5 bases, J lost 4 bases, and 21 bases lay in between. This CDR3 comprises 16 residues. The germline V gene encodes CDR1 MDHEN and CDR2 SYDVKM. Study-wide points: In blood, top tumor clones expanded by 2 weeks, shrinking by 4. Baseline intratumoral clonotype presence is unknown without pretreatment biopsies.

The chain joins TRBV28 to TRBJ2-7; D unclear. The clonotype originates from a woman between 50 and 59 years old with renal cell carcinoma. The sequenced sample was blood, obtained from a patient whose treatment included radiotherapy and nephrectomy. The chain's CDR3 is CASSPQKAPTSYEQYF. CDR3 coding DNA: TGTGCCAGCAGTCCCCAGAAGGCCCCTACGTCTTACGAGCAGTACTTC.